This TCR beta chain was obtained from a study of blood T cells in healthy people across ages. Then a second PCR, running about 7 to 11 cycles, was carried out with a sample-barcoded 5' primer and a J-beta primer mix. TCRdb used MiXCR to reprocess the 5' RACE reads, holding one entry per CDR3 protein. The sample has about 1.5 million distinct CDR3 sequences, around two fifths seen once. Germline V CDR1 and CDR2: MNHNY, SVGAGI (reference sequence). CDR3 length equals 14 residues. V was cut by 0 bases and J by 3 bases, with 8 bases left in between. The J gene is TRBJ2-5, the V gene TRBV6-6; D not certain. This clonotype originated in a young woman in good health. What was sequenced was blood. CDR3 sequence: CASSYSTNKETQYF. The CDR3 region has the DNA TGTGCCAGCAGTTACTCTACTAACAAAGAGACCCAGTACTTC.